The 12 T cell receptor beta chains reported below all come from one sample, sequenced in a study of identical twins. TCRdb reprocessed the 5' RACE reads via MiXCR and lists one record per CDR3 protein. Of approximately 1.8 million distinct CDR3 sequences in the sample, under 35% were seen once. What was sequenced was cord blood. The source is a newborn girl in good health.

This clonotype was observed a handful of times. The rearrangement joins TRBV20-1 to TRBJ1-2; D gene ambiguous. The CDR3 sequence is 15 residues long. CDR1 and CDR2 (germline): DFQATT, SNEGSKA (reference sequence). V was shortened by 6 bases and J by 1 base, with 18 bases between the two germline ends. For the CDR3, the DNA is TGCAGTGCGCCGAAATCCAGGCACCTTAACTATGGCTACACCTTC. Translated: CSAPKSRHLNYGYTF.

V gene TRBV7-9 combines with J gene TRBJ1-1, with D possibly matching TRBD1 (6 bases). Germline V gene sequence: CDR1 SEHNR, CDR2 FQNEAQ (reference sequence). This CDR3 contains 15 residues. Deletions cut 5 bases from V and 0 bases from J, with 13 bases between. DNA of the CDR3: TGTGCCAGCAGCCGCTCAGGACAGATGAACACTGAAGCTTTCTTT. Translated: CASSRSGQMNTEAFF. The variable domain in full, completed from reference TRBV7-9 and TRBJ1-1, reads DTGVSQNPRHKITKRGQNVTFRCDPISEHNRLYWYRQTLGQGPEFLTYFQNEAQLEKSRLLSDRFSAERPKGSFSTLEIQRTEQGDSAMYLCASSRSGQMNTEAFFGQGTRLTVV.

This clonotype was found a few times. The CDR3 region has the DNA TGTGCCAGCAGTGATCGGGTGGGCCCAAACAATGAGCAGTTCTTC. This translates into CASSDRVGPNNEQFF. The chain carries TRBV6-1 and TRBJ2-1; D unresolved. Germline CDR1 reads MNHNS; CDR2 reads SASEGT. Between the trimmed V and J ends, which lost 3 bases and 5 bases, there was a span of 14 bases. The CDR3 totals 15 residues.

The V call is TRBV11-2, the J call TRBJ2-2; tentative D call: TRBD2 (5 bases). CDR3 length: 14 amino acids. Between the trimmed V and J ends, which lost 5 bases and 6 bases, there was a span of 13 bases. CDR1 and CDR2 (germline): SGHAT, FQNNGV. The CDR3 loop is CASSPGIGAGELFF. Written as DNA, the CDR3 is TGTGCCAGCAGCCCAGGTATCGGGGCCGGGGAGCTGTTTTTT.

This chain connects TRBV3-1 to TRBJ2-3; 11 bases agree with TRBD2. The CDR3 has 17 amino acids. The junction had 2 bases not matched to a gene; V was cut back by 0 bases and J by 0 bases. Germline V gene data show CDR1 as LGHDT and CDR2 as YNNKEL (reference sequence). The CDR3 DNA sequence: TGTGCCAGCAGCCAAGAGGGACTAGCGGTCAGCACAGATACGCAGTATTTT. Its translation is CASSQEGLAVSTDTQYF.

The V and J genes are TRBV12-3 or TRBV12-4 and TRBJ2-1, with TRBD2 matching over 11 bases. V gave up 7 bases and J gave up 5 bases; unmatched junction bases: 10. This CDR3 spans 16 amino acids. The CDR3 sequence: CASTIRPGLADNEQFF. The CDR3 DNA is TGTGCCAGCACCATCCGGCCGGGACTAGCGGACAATGAGCAGTTCTTC.

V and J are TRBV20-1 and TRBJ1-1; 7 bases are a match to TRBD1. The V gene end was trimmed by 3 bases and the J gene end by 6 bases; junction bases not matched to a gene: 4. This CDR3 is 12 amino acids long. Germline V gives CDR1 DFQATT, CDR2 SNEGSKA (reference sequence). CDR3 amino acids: CSASLQGAEAFF. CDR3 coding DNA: TGCAGTGCTAGTCTCCAGGGGGCTGAAGCTTTCTTT.

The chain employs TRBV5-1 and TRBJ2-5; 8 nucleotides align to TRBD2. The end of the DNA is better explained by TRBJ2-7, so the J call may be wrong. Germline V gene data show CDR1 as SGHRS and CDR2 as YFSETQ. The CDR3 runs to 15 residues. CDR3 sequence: CASSLESGRVYEQYF. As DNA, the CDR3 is TGCGCCAGCAGCTTGGAAAGCGGGAGAGTTTACGAGCAGTACTTC.

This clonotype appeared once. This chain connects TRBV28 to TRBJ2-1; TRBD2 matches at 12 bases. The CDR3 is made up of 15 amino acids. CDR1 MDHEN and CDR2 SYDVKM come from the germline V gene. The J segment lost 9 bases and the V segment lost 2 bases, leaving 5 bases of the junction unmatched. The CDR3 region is CASSLATSGRFEQFF. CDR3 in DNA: TGTGCCAGCAGTTTAGCGACTAGCGGGAGATTTGAGCAGTTCTTC.

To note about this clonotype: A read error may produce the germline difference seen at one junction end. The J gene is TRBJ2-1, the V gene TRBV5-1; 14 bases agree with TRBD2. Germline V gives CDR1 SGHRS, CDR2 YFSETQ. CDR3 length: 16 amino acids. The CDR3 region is CVSSLTSGGASNEQFF. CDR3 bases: TGCGTCAGCAGCCTGACTAGCGGGGGGGCCTCCAATGAGCAGTTCTTC.

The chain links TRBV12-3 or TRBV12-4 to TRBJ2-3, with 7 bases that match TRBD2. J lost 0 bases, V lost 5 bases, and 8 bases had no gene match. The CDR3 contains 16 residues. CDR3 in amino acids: CASSRKAGTSTDTQYF. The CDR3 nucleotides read TGTGCCAGCAGTCGCAAAGCGGGGACCAGCACAGATACGCAGTATTTT.

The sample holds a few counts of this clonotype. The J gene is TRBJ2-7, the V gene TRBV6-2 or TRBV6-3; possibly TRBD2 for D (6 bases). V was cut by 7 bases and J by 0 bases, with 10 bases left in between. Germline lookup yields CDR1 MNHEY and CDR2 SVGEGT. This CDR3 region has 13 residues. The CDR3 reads CASMRGLSYEQYF. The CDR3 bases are TGTGCCAGCATGCGGGGCCTCTCCTACGAGCAGTACTTC.